This section outlines one TCR beta chain sequence together with its context. Antigen: not known. Germline V gene lookup returns CDR1 SQVTM and CDR2 ANQGSEA. V was clipped by 6 bases and J by 9 bases, with 21 bases between them. CDR3 length: 14 amino acids. PCR used 60 Vbeta primers and 13 Jbeta primers. The protocol was immunoSEQ multiplex PCR, while the TCRdb copy is restricted to in-frame clones and leaves out a portion. The table shows roughly 110,000 clones, with about three quarters occurring only once. The record originates from a study of cytomegalovirus exposure and HLA in healthy donors. Study-wide findings and caveats: Analyses of presence/absence relied on an assumption of roughly uniform sequencing depth across donors.

The sequenced sample consisted of PBMCs. This sequence was found in a woman between 40 and 50 years old in good health and CMV-seropositive. The rearrangement joins TRBV29-1 to TRBJ2-1; D may be TRBD1 (6 bases). CDR3 bases: TGCAGCGTCGGGGTTGGGCAGGTAGGGGGTGAGCAGTTCTTC. Residues: CSVGVGQVGGEQFF.